This T cell receptor beta chain appears in the sequencing data of a study of cytomegalovirus exposure and HLA in healthy donors. This CDR3 region has 17 residues. V lost 7 bases and J lost 2; bases outside the gene matches: 12. From germline, CDR1 is MGHDK and CDR2 SYGVNS. The PCR had 60 Vbeta and 13 Jbeta primers. This table comes from immunoSEQ multiplex PCR, and its TCRdb copy is limited to in-frame clones, with some not included. The repertoire consists of about 190,000 clones, with more than 65% occurring once and the leading ten covering 2.5% to 3.5%. The chain carries TRBV25-1 and TRBJ2-7, with 12 bases fitting TRBD2. Sample: PBMCs. The TCR sequence derives from a woman aged 25 to 39 in good health and CMV-seropositive. The CDR3 protein is CASIGLAGIILPYEQYF. CDR3 DNA: TGTGCCAGCATCGGACTAGCGGGGATCATTCTGCCCTACGAGCAGTACTTC.